The 25 T cell receptor beta chains given below trace back to one sample, sequenced in a study of molecular identifiers for immune sequencing clone quantification. From the PCR reads, TCRdb called clonotypes with MiXCR, one entry per CDR3 protein. This sample carries over 550,000 distinct CDR3 sequences, over 25% of them seen once, and the ten largest clones take 0.6% to 0.9%. Sequences were obtained from naive CD8+ T cells from blood, with Jurkat cell RNA spiked in. The sample's subset: FACS-sorted CD8+CD4-CCR7+CD45RA+ naive T cells. These receptors all come from a human donor in good health. Some libraries in this study had Jurkat cell RNA spiked in.

This clonotype was counted many times. The chain carries TRBV7-9 and TRBJ1-5, with D maybe TRBD1 (5 bases). CDR1 is SEHNR, CDR2 FQNEAQ, per germline (reference sequence). The V end was cut by 1 base, the J end by 0 bases, with 13 bases between. The CDR3 runs 17 residues. This chain's CDR3 is CASSLGSGGVSNQPQHF. CDR3 nucleotides: TGTGCCAGCAGCTTAGGTAGTGGGGGGGTTAGCAATCAGCCCCAGCATTTT.

Remarks on this clonotype: This sequence may be a read error, since a much larger clone differs from it by one base. V usage is TRBV7-9 and J usage is TRBJ2-3, with TRBD1 matching over 11 bases. CDR3 length: 14 residues. Trimming took 8 bases from V and 10 from J; bases not matched to a gene: 11. The V gene's germline CDR1 is SEHNR and CDR2 FQNEAQ (reference sequence). Written as DNA, the CDR3 is TGTGCCAGCCGCCTGGGACAGGGGGTGGATGCGCAGTATTTT. Translation gives CASRLGQGVDAQYF.

This chain connects TRBV6-2 or TRBV6-3 to TRBJ2-1; 8 bases align to TRBD2. The V segment lost 11 bases and the J segment 4 bases; nucleotides outside the gene matches: 19. The CDR3 length is 17 residues. Germline V CDR1 and CDR2: MNHEY, SVGEGT. The CDR3 loop is CARTLEERETPYNEQFF. The DNA of the CDR3 is TGTGCCCGCACCCTAGAAGAGCGGGAGACCCCGTACAATGAGCAGTTCTTC.

This clonotype was counted only a few times. The V gene is TRBV11-2, the J gene TRBJ1-3, with a weak D call TRBD1 (5 bases). The CDR3 totals 14 residues. V was cut by 4 bases and J by 4 bases, with 11 bases left in between. From germline, CDR1 is SGHAT and CDR2 FQNNGV. CDR3 loop: CASSSGTEGNTIYF. The DNA of the CDR3 is TGTGCCAGCAGCTCAGGGACGGAAGGAAACACCATATATTTT. The variable domain in full, with the rest retrieved from reference TRBV11-2 and TRBJ1-3, is EAGVAQSPRYKIIEKRQSVAFWCNPISGHATLYWYQQILGQGPKLLIQFQNNGVVDDSQLPKDRFSAERLKGVDSTLKIQPAKLEDSAVYLCASSSGTEGNTIYFGEGSWLTVV.

In the case of this clonotype: One junction end does not reproduce the germline sequence, and a read error may be involved. The gene calls are TRBV9 and TRBJ2-1; D might be TRBD1 or TRBD2, each matching 6 bases. Per germline, CDR1 SGDLS and CDR2 YYNGEE. This CDR3 contains 15 residues. The CDR3 DNA reads TGTGCCAGCAGCCTCCTTGCCGGGGGCTACAATGAGCAGTCCTTC. Protein sequence: CASSLLAGGYNEQSF.

Of note for this clonotype: This sequence may be a read error, since a much larger clone differs from it by one base. V and J are TRBV30 and TRBJ1-1; possibly TRBD1 for D (5 bases). Germline lookup yields CDR1 GTSNPN and CDR2 SVGIG (reference sequence). This CDR3 has 14 amino acids. CDR3 region: CAWSEALAGTEDFF. The CDR3 DNA is TGTGCCTGGAGCGAAGCACTCGCGGGGACTGAAGATTTCTTT.

This clonotype has a count of ten or more. V is TRBV27 and J is TRBJ1-5; TRBD1 matches at 10 bases. The V gene end was trimmed by 2 bases and the J gene end by 11 bases; junction bases not matched to a gene: 6. CDR3 size: 14 residues. Germline CDR1 MNHEY, CDR2 SMNVEV (reference sequence). The CDR3 is CASSLQGQGSTQHF. The CDR3 DNA is TGTGCCAGCAGTTTACAGGGACAGGGGTCGACCCAGCATTTT.

This clonotype showed up just a few times. The chain uses TRBV21-1 and TRBJ2-2. TRBV21-1 is described as a pseudogene. CDR3 size: 14 residues. CDR3 sequence reads: CASSKFQNTGELFF. Here the CDR3 DNA reads TGTGCCAGCAGCAAATTTCAAAATACCGGGGAGCTGTTTTTT.

This clonotype was observed a few times. A junction end diverges from the germline sequence, so it may reflect a read error. The chain carries TRBV2 and TRBJ2-3; TRBD2 matches 8 bases. This CDR3 is built from 14 residues. CDR1 is SNHLY, CDR2 FYNNEI, per germline. The CDR3 nucleotides are TGTGCCAGCACGACTAGCGATACTGGGGATACGCAGTTTTTT. Protein: CASTTSDTGDTQFF. Using reference TRBV2 and TRBJ2-3 for the parts outside the CDR3, the full variable domain is EPEVTQTPSHQVTQMGQEVILRCVPISNHLYFYWYRQILGQKVEFLVSFYNNEISEKSEIFDDQFSVERPDGSNFTLKIRSTKLEDSAMYFCASTTSDTGDTQFFGPGTRLTVL.

This clonotype turned up a few times. The chain has TRBV20-1 and TRBJ2-2; unclear D gene. The CDR3 spans 15 residues. Trimming stripped 1 base from V and 0 bases from J, with 9 bases between. Looked up from germline, CDR1 is DFQATT and CDR2 is SNEGSKA (reference sequence). The CDR3 DNA reads TGCAGTGCTAGAGCTTTAAATACGAACACCGGGGAGCTGTTTTTT. It yields the protein CSARALNTNTGELFF.

This clonotype was recorded at least ten times. The chain joins TRBV11-2 to TRBJ2-4; 13 bases line up with TRBD2. This CDR3 has 19 residues. The V and J ends lost 5 bases and 8 bases, in that order; junction bases with no gene match: 18. Germline V gene data show CDR1 as SGHAT and CDR2 as FQNNGV. This CDR3 reads CASSPHTPGLAGRMYIQYF. The CDR3 coding sequence is TGTGCCAGCAGCCCCCATACCCCGGGACTAGCGGGGAGAATGTACATTCAGTACTTC.

CDR3 protein: CASSSPDRVLSPLHF. As DNA, the CDR3 is TGTGCCAGCAGCTCCCCGGACAGGGTTTTGTCACCCCTCCACTTT. The J gene is TRBJ1-6, the V gene TRBV7-9; 8 bases line up with TRBD1. From germline, CDR1 is SEHNR and CDR2 FQNEAQ (reference sequence). V gave up 4 bases and J gave up 10 bases; unmatched junction bases: 9. The CDR3 extends over 15 amino acids.

For this clonotype: A much larger clone differs by one base, so this may be a read error. This chain links TRBV7-2 with TRBJ2-1, with 8 bases that match TRBD2. Germline lookup yields CDR1 SGHTA and CDR2 FQGNSA. J was trimmed by 10 bases and V by 8 bases; bases with no gene match: 10. CDR3 length: 13 residues. The CDR3 region has the DNA TGTGCCAGCGGCCCCCCGGGGGGGACGGAGCAGTTCTTC. This encodes CASGPPGGTEQFF. Variable domain in full (rest from reference TRBV7-2 and TRBJ2-1): GAGVSQSPSNKVTEKGKDVELRCDPISGHTALYWYRQSLGQGLEFLIYFQGNSAPDKSGLPSDRFSAERTGGSVSTLTIQRTQQEDSAVYLCASGPPGGTEQFFGPGTRLTVL.

This clonotype has only one observation. CDR3 nucleotide sequence: TGCAGTGCTAGAGACTCAGGCAGGGGGCGCGGAGAGACCCAGTACTTC. Protein product: CSARDSGRGRGETQYF. This rearrangement joins TRBV20-1 to TRBJ2-5; 8 nucleotides agree with TRBD1. There are 16 residues in the CDR3. Trimming at V came to 0 bases and at J to 4 bases, leaving 10 bases not matched to a gene. The V gene's germline CDR1 is DFQATT and CDR2 SNEGSKA (reference sequence).

In the case of this clonotype: A single base separates this from a much larger clone, so it may be a read error. The J gene is TRBJ1-5, the V gene TRBV6-1, with D unclear. CDR3 length: 14 amino acids. The germline V gene encodes CDR1 MNHNS and CDR2 SASEGT. The CDR3 DNA is TGTGCCAGCAGTGACCGAGTGAGGGATCAGTCCCAGCATTTT. This sequence encodes CASSDRVRDQSQHF.

This clonotype has at least ten counts. The chain has TRBV4-3 and TRBJ2-3; D may be TRBD2 (6 bases). CDR1 is LGHNA, CDR2 YSLEER, per germline. The CDR3 is made up of 15 amino acids. Trimming removed 3 bases at V and 5 bases at J, with 15 bases between. CDR3 region: CASSHTGEGEDTQYF. Here the CDR3 DNA reads TGCGCCAGCAGCCACACGGGAGAGGGCGAAGATACGCAGTATTTT.

This clonotype was recorded a few times. J is TRBJ2-5 and V is TRBV10-2; D may correspond to TRBD1 or TRBD2 (5 bases each). Trimming removed 7 bases at V and 7 bases at J, with 13 bases between. This CDR3 is 12 amino acids long. Germline V CDR1 and CDR2: WSHSY, SAAADI. CDR3 residues: CASIGDQGTQYF. The CDR3 DNA sequence: TGCGCCAGCATCGGGGACCAGGGGACCCAGTACTTC.

Turning to this clonotype: A clone one base away is much larger, so this may be a read error. The chain combines TRBV20-1 with TRBJ2-5, with 7 positions matching TRBD2. Germline CDR1 is DFQATT and CDR2 is SNEGSKA (reference sequence). This CDR3 spans 16 amino acids. The CDR3, as DNA: TGCAGTGCTAGAGTTAATTCGTGGGAGGGCCAAGAGCCCCAGTACTTC. Its translation is CSARVNSWEGQEPQYF.

This clonotype was counted a few times. The chain links TRBV13 to TRBJ2-7; D unclear. Germline values: CDR1 PRHDT, CDR2 FYEKMQ (reference sequence). The CDR3 runs to 14 residues. The germline V and J ends were trimmed by 0 bases and 3 bases, with 9 bases remaining between them. CDR3 sequence reads: CASSLGKGYYEQYF. Here the CDR3 DNA reads TGTGCCAGCAGCTTAGGGAAGGGTTACTACGAGCAGTACTTC.

This clonotype was recorded a few times. The chain recombines TRBV2 with TRBJ2-3; 16 bases line up with TRBD2. CDR1 and CDR2 (germline): SNHLY, FYNNEI. Trimming took 1 base from V and 6 from J; bases not matched to a gene: 7. The CDR3 length is 18 residues. CDR3 DNA sequence: TGTGCCAGCAGTGAAGAGGGACTAGCGGGAGGGCTGAGGGATACGCAGTATTTT. Its protein is CASSEEGLAGGLRDTQYF.

Remarks on this clonotype: Being one base from a much bigger clone, this may be a read error. This chain links TRBV29-1 with TRBJ2-2, with a possible D match to TRBD1 (5 bases). Germline CDR1 and CDR2: SQVTM and ANQGSEA. CDR3 size: 15 residues. CDR3: CNVEDGQGNTGELFF. Here the CDR3 DNA reads TGCAACGTTGAAGATGGGCAGGGTAACACCGGGGAGCTGTTTTTT.

There are a few counts of this clonotype. The CDR3 is CSASRQSTGELFF. In nucleotides, the CDR3 is TGCAGTGCTAGCCGCCAGTCAACCGGGGAGCTGTTTTTT. V is TRBV20-1 and J is TRBJ2-2; D not certain. The CDR3 contains 13 residues. V shed 3 bases and J shed 5 bases, with 10 bases lying between them. CDR1 and CDR2 (germline): DFQATT, SNEGSKA (reference sequence).

The CDR3 DNA reads as TGTGCCAGCAACCGACTCCTAGCGGCCGAGGGAGAGACCCAGTACTTC. As protein: CASNRLLAAEGETQYF. This chain links TRBV13 with TRBJ2-5, with 7 bases aligning to TRBD2. After removal of 7 bases from V and 4 bases from J, the junction contained 15 bases not matched to a gene. CDR3 length: 16 residues. Germline assignment: CDR1 PRHDT and CDR2 FYEKMQ (reference sequence).

The sample holds many counts of this clonotype. This chain joins TRBV7-6 and TRBJ2-7; unclear D gene. The V end lost 0 bases, the J end lost 2 bases, and 2 bases lay between the germline ends. The CDR3 is made up of 12 amino acids. Germline V gene sequence: CDR1 SGHVS, CDR2 FNYEAQ. The CDR3 spells CASSLAPYEQYF. For the CDR3, the DNA is TGTGCCAGCAGCTTAGCGCCCTACGAGCAGTACTTC.

This clonotype was picked up many times. The chain couples TRBV5-4 to TRBJ2-1; possible D gene TRBD1, 5 bases. Germline V gene data show CDR1 as SGHNT and CDR2 as YYREEE (reference sequence). The length of the CDR3 is 12 residues. V gave up 0 bases and J gave up 14 bases, with 12 bases separating them. CDR3 nucleotide sequence: TGTGCCAGCAGCTTGGGGCCAGGGCCCGAGTTCTTC. Encoded protein: CASSLGPGPEFF.